This TCR beta chain was captured by sequencing in a study of blood T cell repertoires in COVID-19. Across the study: The origin of the acute and convalescent COVID-19 samples was the United States, Italy and Spain.

TCRdb's table, derived via immunoSEQ multiplex PCR, lists solely in-frame clones and lacks some. The repertoire holds 85,000 to 110,000 clones, with over 75% as singletons. Deletions cut 5 bases from V and 3 bases from J, with 8 bases between. The germline V gene has CDR1 SGHAT and CDR2 FQNNGV. The CDR3 is made up of 12 amino acids. What was sequenced was peripheral blood. The TCR sequence derives from a human donor in a cohort sampled during active or convalescent COVID-19. The chain links TRBV11-2 to TRBJ2-7; TRBD2 might be the D (5 bases). The CDR3 DNA reads as TGTGCCAGCAGCGACCGGGGCTACGAGCAGTACTTC. Translating it yields CASSDRGYEQYF.